The clone carrying this TCR beta chain was found a few times. The data are from a study of blood T cells in healthy people across ages. The second PCR ran roughly 7 to 11 cycles with a sample-barcoded 5' primer and J-beta primers. TCRdb reprocessed the 5' RACE reads with MiXCR, giving one entry per CDR3 protein. Of 540,000 or so distinct CDR3 sequences in the sample, 27% were seen once. V lost 7 bases and J lost 2, with 14 bases in between. The CDR3 has 14 residues. Germline CDR1 is SGHRS and CDR2 is YFSETQ. The rearrangement joins TRBV5-1 to TRBJ2-3; tentative D call: TRBD2 (6 bases). The source is an older woman in good health. What was sequenced was blood. The CDR3 reads CASYDTGDTDTQYF. CDR3 bases: TGCGCCAGCTACGACACGGGAGACACAGATACGCAGTATTTT.